The sequence of this T cell receptor beta chain was determined in a study of blood T cell repertoires in COVID-19. Study background: Sites across the United States, Italy and Spain contributed samples from acute and convalescent COVID-19.

Per the authors' pipeline: Amplified reference gene primers provided the basis for estimating nucleated cell counts. The assay was immunoSEQ multiplex PCR, and TCRdb's table has in-frame clones only and misses some. That table is the source of V, J and clone size, and D and trimming were worked out from the DNA. The sample lists some 170,000 clones; 87% were seen once. V lost 6 bases and J lost 0, with 11 bases in between. The CDR3 is 14 amino acids. Germline-derived CDR1 and CDR2 are MNHEY and SVGAGI. The V gene is TRBV6-5, the J gene TRBJ2-5; D is possibly TRBD2 (6 bases). Sequencing was carried out using PBMCs or T cells enriched from blood (not recorded which). This clonotype was sampled from a human donor with acute COVID-19. The donor label of this sample is uncertain. CDR3 sequence: CASRSGLYQETQYF. The CDR3 region has the DNA TGTGCCAGCAGATCGGGACTGTACCAAGAGACCCAGTACTTC.